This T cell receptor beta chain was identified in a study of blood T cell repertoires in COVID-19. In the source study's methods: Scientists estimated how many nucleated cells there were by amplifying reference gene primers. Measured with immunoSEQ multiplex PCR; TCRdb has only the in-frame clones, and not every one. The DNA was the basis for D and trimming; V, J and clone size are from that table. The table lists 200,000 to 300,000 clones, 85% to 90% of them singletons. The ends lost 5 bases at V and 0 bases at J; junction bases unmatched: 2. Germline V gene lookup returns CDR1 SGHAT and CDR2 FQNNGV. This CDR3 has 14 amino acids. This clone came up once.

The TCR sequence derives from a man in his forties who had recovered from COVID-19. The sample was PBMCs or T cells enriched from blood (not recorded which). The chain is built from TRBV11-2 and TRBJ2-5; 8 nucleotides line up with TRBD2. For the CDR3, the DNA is TGTGCCAGCAGCCCGGGACTAGACCAAGAGACCCAGTACTTC. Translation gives CASSPGLDQETQYF.